These 21 T cell receptor beta chains share one sample of origin, sequenced in a study of cytomegalovirus exposure and HLA in healthy donors (dated by TCRdb to 2015 to 2018). The receptor library was made with the immunoSEQ multiplex PCR assay. A mixture of 60 forward primers for TCR Vbeta segments and 13 reverse primers for TCR Jbeta segments was used in the multiplex PCR. Not all clones reach the TCRdb copy of this immuneACCESS table, which keeps in-frame sequences only. Checked studies attribute under half of the gap to unresolved V genes and leave the rest unexplained. This sample holds 65,000 to 85,000 clones; around 9.1% were observed only once. The top ten clonotypes cover about 24% of the sample. Sequenced material: PBMCs. The receptors shown here come from a man between 60 and 70 years old in good health and CMV-seropositive.

The V and J genes are TRBV10-3 and TRBJ1-5; 10 bases match TRBD1. Per the germline V gene, CDR1 is ENHRY and CDR2 is SYGVKD. The CDR3 is made up of 15 amino acids. V trimming: 11 bases; J trimming: 1 base; junction bases outside the gene matches: 8. The CDR3 here is CAHSADRGSNQPQHF. DNA for the CDR3: TGTGCCCATAGCGCGGACAGGGGGAGCAATCAGCCCCAGCATTTT.

In this sample, this clone turned up many times. CDR3 sequence (DNA): TGTGCCAGCAGTGAAATTGCGCGCGGCGAGCAGTACGTC. This sequence encodes CASSEIARGEQYV. This rearrangement joins TRBV6-1 to TRBJ2-7; D call uncertain. The CDR3 contains 13 residues. In germline, CDR1 is MNHNS, CDR2 SASEGT. Trimming took 2 bases from V and 6 from J, leaving 11 bases between them.

This clone turned up a few times. The chain's CDR3 is CASSRLALEETQYF. The CDR3 region has the DNA TGCGCCAGCAGCCGACTAGCCCTTGAGGAGACCCAGTACTTC. The chain employs TRBV4-1 and TRBJ2-5; 7 bases map to TRBD2. Trimming cost V 4 bases and J 5 bases; bases outside gene matches: 7. From germline, CDR1 is MGHRA and CDR2 YSYEKL. The CDR3 loop spans 14 amino acids.

This clone was counted a few times. The CDR3 DNA follows: TGTGCCAGTAGTATAGGAGGGAGCAGCAATCAGCCCCAGCATTTT. It codes for CASSIGGSSNQPQHF. This sequence joins TRBV19 and TRBJ1-5; D is uncertain. The CDR3 has 15 amino acids. Germline CDR1 LNHDA, CDR2 SQIVND (reference sequence). The V gene lost 1 base and the J gene lost 1 base, with 8 bases spanning the gap.

CDR3 nucleotides: TGTGCCAGCAGTCCCGGGACAGGGGGTTGGGAGCAGTACTTC. Translating it yields CASSPGTGGWEQYF. The gene calls are TRBV2 and TRBJ2-7; 11 positions agree with TRBD1. In germline, CDR1 is SNHLY, CDR2 FYNNEI. This CDR3 has 14 amino acids. Trimming took 5 bases from V and 7 from J; bases not matched to a gene: 7.

This clone was detected a few times. This rearrangement joins TRBV2 to TRBJ2-1; a weak D match, TRBD2 (6 bases). The CDR3 spans 13 residues. In germline, CDR1 is SNHLY, CDR2 FYNNEI. V gave up 1 base and J gave up 15 bases, with 16 bases separating them. CDR3 residues: CASSEDGRAGRFF. The CDR3 DNA reads as TGTGCCAGCAGTGAAGATGGTAGGGCGGGGAGGTTCTTC.

The genes are TRBV5-1 and TRBJ2-1, with D perhaps TRBD1 (5 bases). The CDR3 extends over 12 amino acids. Germline V gene lookup returns CDR1 SGHRS and CDR2 YFSETQ. Trimming removed 0 bases from V and 9 bases from J, with 7 bases in between. CDR3 coding DNA: TGCGCCAGCAGCTTGGAACAGGCTGAGCAGTTCTTC. Its protein product is CASSLEQAEQFF.

The table lists this clone with a few counts. The chain combines TRBV4-1 with TRBJ1-1; 7 nucleotides match TRBD1. Germline V gives CDR1 MGHRA, CDR2 YSYEKL. The J segment lost 4 bases and the V segment lost 5 bases, leaving 10 bases of the junction unmatched. This CDR3 spans 15 amino acids. The CDR3 DNA follows: TGCGCCAGCAGCAGGACTACAGGGGCCGGCACTGAAGCTTTCTTT. Translated, it gives CASSRTTGAGTEAFF.

The J gene is TRBJ2-1, the V gene TRBV2; 9 nucleotides agree with TRBD2. The germline V gene encodes CDR1 SNHLY and CDR2 FYNNEI. The CDR3 is 20 amino acids. V gave up 4 bases and J gave up 4 bases; unmatched junction bases: 20. CDR3 DNA: TGTGCCAGCAGTGGAAGGGCCCTCGGAGGAATAAGCGGGGGGTACAATGAGCAGTTCTTC. Translated, it gives CASSGRALGGISGGYNEQFF. The whole variable domain, filled in from reference TRBV2 and TRBJ2-1, reads EPEVTQTPSHQVTQMGQEVILRCVPISNHLYFYWYRQILGQKVEFLVSFYNNEISEKSEIFDDQFSVERPDGSNFTLKIRSTKLEDSAMYFCASSGRALGGISGGYNEQFFGPGTRLTVL.

This clone turned up a few times. The V call is TRBV6-6, the J call TRBJ1-5; tentative D call: TRBD1 (6 bases). Germline loops: CDR1 MNHNY, CDR2 SVGAGI (reference sequence). The CDR3 runs 15 residues. V lost 6 bases to trimming and J lost 3 bases, with 15 bases between them. This CDR3 is CASSSPGAPNQPQHF. The CDR3 DNA follows: TGTGCCAGCAGCAGTCCAGGGGCCCCCAATCAGCCCCAGCATTTT.

This clone has a handful of counts. The chain joins TRBV6-1 to TRBJ2-2; 12 bases are shared with TRBD2. CDR3 length equals 15 residues. V trimming: 5 bases; J trimming: 7 bases; junction bases outside the gene matches: 5. Germline V lookup: CDR1 MNHNS, CDR2 SASEGT. The DNA for the CDR3 is TGTGCCAGCAGTCAACGGACTAGCGGGAACGGGGAGCTGTTTTTT. Amino acids: CASSQRTSGNGELFF.

The table lists this clone with a few counts. CDR3 in DNA: TGCACCAGCAGCCGTGAGGGGGCGGCCTACAATGAGCAGTTCTTC. Encoded protein: CTSSREGAAYNEQFF. The rearrangement uses TRBV1 and TRBJ2-1; the DNA was not compared with TRBD1, the D call given in the table. TRBV1 is termed a pseudogene. This CDR3 has 15 residues.

CDR3 sequence (DNA): TGTGCCACCAGCAGAGATTGGGGCGGGGGGCGCAATGAGCAGTTCTTC. It is translated as CATSRDWGGGRNEQFF. The J gene is TRBJ2-1, the V gene TRBV15; 8 bases are shared with TRBD2. The CDR3 consists of 16 residues. Germline values: CDR1 LNHNV, CDR2 YYDKDF (reference sequence). The trim removed 0 bases at V and 6 bases at J, leaving 7 bases unmatched.

V is TRBV5-1 and J is TRBJ2-7, with 8 bases identical to TRBD2. V trimming: 3 bases; J trimming: 3 bases; junction bases outside the gene matches: 2. Germline V lookup: CDR1 SGHRS, CDR2 YFSETQ. This CDR3 has 13 amino acids. CDR3 loop: CASSSGTSYEQYF. The DNA of the CDR3 is TGCGCCAGCAGCTCCGGGACTAGCTACGAGCAGTACTTC.

In this sample, this clone turned up a few times. V usage is TRBV5-1 and J usage is TRBJ1-1, with D uncertain. There are 14 residues in the CDR3. The germline gives CDR1 SGHRS, CDR2 YFSETQ. V dropped 5 bases and J dropped 0 bases, with 11 bases sitting between them. The CDR3 region has the DNA TGCGCCAGCAGGGAGGATGGAATGAACACTGAAGCTTTCTTT. Translation gives CASREDGMNTEAFF.

This clone has more than one count but fewer than ten. V and J are TRBV5-6 and TRBJ2-5; D possibly corresponds to TRBD2 (5 bases). Per the germline V gene, CDR1 is SGHDT and CDR2 is YYEEEE. The CDR3 sequence is 15 residues long. The V end lost 0 bases, the J end lost 2 bases, and 11 bases lay between the germline ends. This CDR3 is CASSLEASWQETQYF. The CDR3 DNA is TGTGCCAGCAGCTTGGAGGCTAGCTGGCAAGAGACCCAGTACTTC.

The V and J genes are TRBV4-2 and TRBJ2-1; tentative D call: TRBD2 (6 bases). Looked up from germline, CDR1 is LGHNA and CDR2 is YNFKEQ. The CDR3 spans 17 residues. V lost 4 bases, J lost 7 bases, and 23 bases lay in between. The CDR3 protein is CASSRAPWDSSGNEQFF. CDR3 DNA: TGTGCCAGCAGCCGTGCGCCCTGGGACTCCTCGGGAAATGAGCAGTTCTTC.

The V gene is TRBV18, the J gene TRBJ2-4, with D possibly being TRBD2 (5 bases). Germline assignment: CDR1 KGHSH and CDR2 LQKENI. Trimming took off 0 bases at V and 8 bases at J, with 14 bases between the two ends. CDR3 length equals 15 residues. CDR3 loop: CASSPPGSWGDIQYF. The CDR3 region has the DNA TGTGCCAGCTCACCACCGGGGTCCTGGGGAGACATTCAGTACTTC.

This clone was detected only a few times. This rearrangement joins TRBV6-5 to TRBJ1-3; weak D call: TRBD1 (6 bases). The germline CDR1 and CDR2 sequences are MNHEY and SVGAGI. The length of the CDR3 is 15 residues. Trimming removed 6 bases at V and 1 base at J, with 13 bases between. CDR3 sequence (DNA): TGTGCCAGCAGGAAACAGGGTGGTTCTGGAAACACCATATATTTT. Residues: CASRKQGGSGNTIYF.

This clone was seen a handful of times. The V gene is TRBV6-6, the J gene TRBJ1-2, with D perhaps matching TRBD1 (5 bases). Between the trimmed V and J ends, which lost 2 bases and 5 bases, there was a span of 12 bases. The CDR3 loop spans 14 amino acids. Germline V gene sequence: CDR1 MNHNY, CDR2 SVGAGI (reference sequence). The CDR3 nucleotides read TGTGCCAGCAGTTACCAGGGAGGGGAATATGGCTACACCTTC. This codes for CASSYQGGEYGYTF.

The V and J genes are TRBV19 and TRBJ2-6; TRBD1 aligns across 9 bases. V lost 1 base and J lost 2; bases outside the gene matches: 3. Germline V gene sequence: CDR1 LNHDA, CDR2 SQIVND (reference sequence). The CDR3 is 17 amino acids. The CDR3 loop is CASSIAGQGAGANVLTF. The CDR3, as DNA: TGTGCCAGTAGTATAGCGGGACAGGGCGCTGGGGCCAACGTCCTGACTTTC.